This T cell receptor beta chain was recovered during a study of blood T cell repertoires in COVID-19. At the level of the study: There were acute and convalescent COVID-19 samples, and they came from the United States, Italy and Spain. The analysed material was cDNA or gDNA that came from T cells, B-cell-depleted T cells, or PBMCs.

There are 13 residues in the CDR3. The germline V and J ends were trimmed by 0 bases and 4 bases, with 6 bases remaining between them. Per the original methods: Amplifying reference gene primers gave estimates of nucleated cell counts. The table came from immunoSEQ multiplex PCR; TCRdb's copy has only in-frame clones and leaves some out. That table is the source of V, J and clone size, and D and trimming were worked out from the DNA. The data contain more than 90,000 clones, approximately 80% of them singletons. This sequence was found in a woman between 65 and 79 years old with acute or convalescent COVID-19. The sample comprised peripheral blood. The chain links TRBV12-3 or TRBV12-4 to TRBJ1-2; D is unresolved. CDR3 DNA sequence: TGTGCCAGCAGTTTAGCCGGCGGCTATGGCTACACCTTC. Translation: CASSLAGGYGYTF.